These 30 T cell receptor beta chains share one sample of origin, sequenced in a study of blood T cell repertoires in COVID-19. This table comes from immunoSEQ multiplex PCR, and its TCRdb copy is limited to in-frame clones, with some not included. The sample carries about 330,000 clones, 85% to 90% recorded once. Sequencing was done on a sample of peripheral blood. These TCRs come from a woman aged 50 to 60 with active or convalescent COVID-19.

The chain combines TRBV7-6 with TRBJ2-7; 14 nucleotides align to TRBD2. The V gene's germline CDR1 is SGHVS and CDR2 FNYEAQ. The CDR3 length is 15 residues. Trimming at V came to 5 bases and at J to 7 bases, leaving 7 bases not matched to a gene. The DNA for the CDR3 is TGTGCCAGCAGCCCGACTAGCGGGAGGGCCGGTGAGCAGTACTTC. Its translation: CASSPTSGRAGEQYF.

The chain uses TRBV7-2 and TRBJ2-2, with D possibly TRBD2 on 6 matching bases. Per the germline V gene, CDR1 is SGHTA and CDR2 is FQGNSA. The V end lost 3 bases, the J end lost 8 bases, and 10 bases lay between the germline ends. The CDR3 spans 13 residues. The DNA for the CDR3 is TGTGCCAGCAGCTTGTCACTAGCTGGGGAGCTGTTTTTT. Protein sequence: CASSLSLAGELFF.

This rearrangement joins TRBV2 to TRBJ1-1, with a possible D match to TRBD1 (5 bases). The germline CDR1 and CDR2 sequences are SNHLY and FYNNEI. This CDR3 is built from 12 residues. The ends were cut back, 9 bases at V and 7 bases at J, with 15 bases in the middle. The CDR3 loop reads CASLGGGGEAFF. Written as DNA, the CDR3 is TGTGCCAGTCTGGGGGGAGGCGGTGAAGCTTTCTTT.

The chain recombines TRBV6-1 with TRBJ2-7, with D hard to call. Looked up from germline, CDR1 is MNHNS and CDR2 is SASEGT. V was trimmed by 1 base and J by 4 bases, leaving 8 bases between them. The CDR3 has 13 amino acids. CDR3 nucleotides: TGTGCCAGCAGTGAAGACAGATTTTACGAGCAGTACTTC. Translating it yields CASSEDRFYEQYF.

The chain has TRBV7-2 and TRBJ2-3; D may be TRBD1 (6 bases). V lost 2 bases to trimming and J lost 2 bases, with 11 bases between them. The length of the CDR3 is 15 residues. Germline loops: CDR1 SGHTA, CDR2 FQGNSA. The CDR3 sequence is CASSLTRGHTDTQYF. The CDR3 DNA reads TGTGCCAGCAGCTTAACCCGGGGACACACAGATACGCAGTATTTT.

V usage is TRBV6-4 and J usage is TRBJ1-2; the D gene is possibly TRBD1 (6 bases). V lost 6 bases and J 4 bases, leaving 15 bases between the germline ends. Germline V gene lookup returns CDR1 MRHNA and CDR2 SNTAGT. The CDR3 extends over 14 amino acids. CDR3 residues: CASSPTTGSYGYTF. Here the CDR3 DNA reads TGTGCCAGCAGCCCTACCACAGGGTCCTATGGCTACACCTTC.

The chain couples TRBV9 to TRBJ1-1; TRBD1 is a possible D gene (5 bases). Germline V gene sequence: CDR1 SGDLS, CDR2 YYNGEE. This CDR3 has 15 amino acids. V was cut by 1 base and J by 2 bases, with 12 bases left in between. The DNA of the CDR3 is TGTGCCAGCAGCGTAACCCCTCAGGGAAACACTGAAGCTTTCTTT. Translation gives CASSVTPQGNTEAFF.

This chain connects TRBV19 to TRBJ1-1, with D maybe TRBD1 (6 bases). V was cut by 3 bases and J by 5 bases, with 19 bases left in between. CDR3 length: 16 amino acids. Germline V CDR1 and CDR2: LNHDA, SQIVND (reference sequence). CDR3 nucleotides: TGTGCCAGTAGTATTCGACTACAGGGAGGGTGGACTGAAGCTTTCTTT. Protein sequence: CASSIRLQGGWTEAFF.

The CDR3, as DNA: TGTGCCAGCAGGTTGTTGGGTGCGGCGGGGGAAGCTTTCTTT. Translation gives CASRLLGAAGEAFF. V usage is TRBV28 and J usage is TRBJ1-1; the D is unclear. V was cut by 6 bases and J by 8 bases, with 19 bases left in between. The CDR3 is made up of 14 amino acids. Germline loops: CDR1 MDHEN, CDR2 SYDVKM.

This clone was seen once. This chain joins TRBV29-1 and TRBJ2-7, with 10 bases fitting TRBD1. This CDR3 comprises 13 residues. Germline V gene sequence: CDR1 SQVTM, CDR2 ANQGSEA. Germline trimming cut 8 bases from V and 4 bases from J; bases unmatched to any gene: 8. In nucleotides, the CDR3 is TGCAGCATCTCCGGGACAGGGGCTTACGAGCAGTACTTC. It yields the protein CSISGTGAYEQYF.

This chain joins TRBV12-5 and TRBJ2-3; the D is unclear. V was cut by 4 bases and J by 5 bases, with 10 bases left in between. The CDR3 contains 13 residues. Germline lookup yields CDR1 LGHNT and CDR2 FRNRAP. The CDR3 is CASGSPKLDTQYF. Here the CDR3 DNA reads TGTGCTAGTGGTTCCCCCAAGCTAGATACGCAGTATTTT.

Only one count was recorded for this clone. This chain links TRBV6-2 or TRBV6-3 with TRBJ1-2; a possible D gene is TRBD1 (6 bases). Germline V gene data show CDR1 as MNHEY and CDR2 as SVGEGT. V dropped 5 bases and J dropped 5 bases, with 12 bases sitting between them. This CDR3 contains 13 residues. CDR3 sequence (DNA): TGTGCCAGCAGTCCGACAGGAGTGTATGGCTACACCTTC. Residues: CASSPTGVYGYTF.

The J gene is TRBJ2-1, the V gene TRBV28, with D perhaps TRBD2 (7 bases). Germline-derived CDR1 and CDR2 are MDHEN and SYDVKM. The CDR3 totals 18 residues. Trimming stripped 3 bases from V and 1 base from J, with 19 bases between. CDR3 residues: CASSFFFRGAGSYNEQFF. DNA of the CDR3: TGTGCCAGCAGTTTCTTCTTCAGGGGAGCGGGATCCTACAATGAGCAGTTCTTC.

V and J are TRBV11-1 and TRBJ1-2, with 7 nucleotides matching TRBD1. The CDR3 loop spans 13 amino acids. J was trimmed by 7 bases and V by 0 bases; bases with no gene match: 2. Per germline, CDR1 SGHAT and CDR2 FQDESV (reference sequence). DNA for the CDR3: TGTGCCAGCAGCTTAGCCCCAGGGGGTGGCTACACCTTC. Amino acid sequence: CASSLAPGGGYTF.

The gene calls are TRBV10-3 and TRBJ2-2, with D hard to call. Germline lookup yields CDR1 ENHRY and CDR2 SYGVKD. Trimming took off 0 bases at V and 3 bases at J, with 11 bases between the two ends. The CDR3 runs to 16 residues. The CDR3 sequence: CAISESAPLDTGELFF. The CDR3 bases are TGTGCCATCAGTGAGTCGGCGCCCCTAGACACCGGGGAGCTGTTTTTT.

The chain carries TRBV10-3 and TRBJ1-2, with D possibly matching TRBD1 (6 bases). V lost 6 bases to trimming and J lost 3 bases, with 14 bases between them. Germline V lookup: CDR1 ENHRY, CDR2 SYGVKD. The CDR3 consists of 14 residues. The DNA of the CDR3 is TGTGCCATCAGGCCTGGGGGCGACTACTATGGCTACACCTTC. Amino acids: CAIRPGGDYYGYTF.

The chain uses TRBV10-3 and TRBJ1-6; D is unclear. Looked up from germline, CDR1 is ENHRY and CDR2 is SYGVKD. The CDR3 is 13 amino acids. The V and J ends lost 10 bases and 9 bases respectively, with 16 bases between them. CDR3 amino acids: CATHSEISSPLHF. The CDR3 DNA follows: TGTGCCACCCATTCCGAGATTAGTTCACCCCTCCACTTT.

The V gene is TRBV7-6, the J gene TRBJ1-3; 7 bases agree with TRBD1. V shed 0 bases and J 4 bases; nucleotides not matched to a gene: 6. The CDR3 consists of 16 residues. Per germline, CDR1 SGHVS and CDR2 FNYEAQ. The CDR3 bases are TGTGCCAGCAGCTTAGCAAAGGGGGCAGCCGGAAACACCATATATTTT. Residues: CASSLAKGAAGNTIYF.

This clone was recorded only once. CDR3 region: CASSQARLAGRGNEQFF. Written as DNA, the CDR3 is TGTGCCAGCAGCCAAGCCCGTTTAGCGGGACGGGGAAATGAGCAGTTCTTC. The V call is TRBV3-1 (or the pseudogene TRBV3-2), the J call TRBJ2-1, with TRBD2 matching 8 bases. CDR1 is LGHDT and CDR2 is YNNKEL in the germline V gene (reference sequence). V shed 1 base and J 7 bases; nucleotides not matched to a gene: 12. This CDR3 region has 17 residues.

This chain links TRBV5-1 with TRBJ2-7; 9 nucleotides align to TRBD1. The germline CDR1 and CDR2 sequences are SGHRS and YFSETQ. The CDR3 is 15 residues long. Trimming cost V 3 bases and J 4 bases; bases outside gene matches: 8. In DNA form, the CDR3 reads TGCGCCAGCAGCTCCGGACAGGGGTTTAAGTACGAGCAGTACTTC. Residues: CASSSGQGFKYEQYF.

The chain uses TRBV28 and TRBJ1-2; the D gene is possibly TRBD1 (5 bases). V lost 6 bases to trimming and J lost 8 bases, with 13 bases between them. Germline assignment: CDR1 MDHEN and CDR2 SYDVKM. The CDR3 covers 12 residues. CDR3 sequence reads: CASRAAGEGYTF. The DNA for the CDR3 is TGTGCCAGCAGGGCGGCGGGGGAAGGCTACACCTTC.

The J gene is TRBJ1-5, the V gene TRBV27; D ambiguous. This CDR3 has 15 amino acids. The ends were cut back, 4 bases at V and 3 bases at J, with 13 bases in the middle. Per germline, CDR1 MNHEY and CDR2 SMNVEV (reference sequence). The CDR3 spells CASSSIPVTNQPQHF. The CDR3 DNA sequence: TGTGCCAGCAGTTCGATACCAGTAACCAATCAGCCCCAGCATTTT.

The chain uses TRBV6-5 and TRBJ1-1; D unclear. The CDR3 runs 12 residues. The ends were cut back, 4 bases at V and 4 bases at J, with 7 bases in the middle. CDR1 is MNHEY and CDR2 is SVGAGI in the germline V gene. The CDR3 nucleotides read TGTGCCAGCAGTTCGGGAGGCACTGAAGCTTTCTTT. It yields the protein CASSSGGTEAFF.

V usage is TRBV10-3 and J usage is TRBJ1-5, with 10 bases that match TRBD1. Trimming removed 2 bases from V and 7 bases from J; junction bases left unmatched: 5. CDR3 length: 15 amino acids. Looked up from germline, CDR1 is ENHRY and CDR2 is SYGVKD. Here the CDR3 DNA reads TGTGCCATCAGTGAGCGGGGACAGGGGCCGCAGCCCCAGCATTTT. Translating gives CAISERGQGPQPQHF.

Details on this clone: The junction does not match germline at one end; this may be a read error. The V call is TRBV24-1, the J call TRBJ2-5; 10 bases fit TRBD2. The CDR3 spans 16 residues. Germline V lookup: CDR1 KGHDR, CDR2 SFDVKD. This chain's CDR3 is CATSEWTSGGQGTQYF. The DNA for the CDR3 is TGTGCCACCAGTGAGTGGACTAGCGGAGGGCAAGGGACCCAGTACTTC.

The CDR3 DNA is TGTGCCAGCAGTTTATGGGCAGATCCCGAGCAGTTCTTC. It encodes CASSLWADPEQFF. The genes are TRBV12-3 or TRBV12-4 and TRBJ2-1; D call uncertain. The CDR3 totals 13 residues. The germline V and J ends were trimmed by 2 bases and 10 bases, with 12 bases remaining between them.

The rearrangement uses TRBV5-1 and TRBJ1-1; perhaps TRBD1 as D (6 bases). Germline values: CDR1 SGHRS, CDR2 YFSETQ. The CDR3 has 17 residues. V lost 3 bases, J lost 1 base, and 19 bases lay in between. For the CDR3, the DNA is TGCGCCAGCAGCTCCCTAGGGGTACAGGGCCAGAACACTGAAGCTTTCTTT. Its protein product is CASSSLGVQGQNTEAFF.

This clone has more than one count but fewer than ten. The chain has TRBV29-1 and TRBJ1-2, with D perhaps TRBD1 (5 bases). Trimming cost V 3 bases and J 8 bases, with 16 bases left between them. Looked up from germline, CDR1 is SQVTM and CDR2 is ANQGSEA. This CDR3 contains 13 residues. In DNA form, the CDR3 reads TGCAGCGTTGACGGGACTCCCCCCGGCGGCTACACCTTC. It yields the protein CSVDGTPPGGYTF.

This clone was detected many times. This chain connects TRBV3-1 (or the pseudogene TRBV3-2) to TRBJ2-1, with 7 positions matching TRBD2. This CDR3 spans 13 amino acids. V lost 3 bases to trimming and J lost 10 bases; unmatched junction nucleotides: 6. The germline V gene has CDR1 LGHDT and CDR2 YNNKEL (reference sequence). The CDR3 coding sequence is TGTGCCAGCAGCCAGAACCTAGCGGCGGAGCAGTTCTTC. It codes for CASSQNLAAEQFF.

This clone has a single count. This chain connects TRBV5-5 to TRBJ2-3; TRBD2 agrees at 14 bases. The CDR3 runs to 16 residues. The V gene's germline CDR1 is SGHKS and CDR2 YYEKEE (reference sequence). Trimming took 2 bases from V and 5 from J; bases not matched to a gene: 4. CDR3 sequence: CASSLGGTSGRDTQYF. The CDR3, as DNA: TGTGCCAGCAGCTTAGGCGGGACTAGCGGGAGAGATACGCAGTATTTT.